In its sample, the clone carrying this TCR beta chain was seen once. Its cognate antigen is unknown. PCR primers comprised 60 Vbeta and 13 Jbeta primers. Method: immunoSEQ multiplex PCR; TCRdb's copy keeps in-frame clones and lacks some. Among 150,000 or so clones listed, about 80% were seen once. The data derive from a study of cytomegalovirus exposure and HLA in healthy donors. Study-wide findings and caveats: Segments of the TCR beta V type were, in most cases, productive about 90% or about 30% of the time in an earlier analysis. Analyzed later, most CMV-associated TCR beta chains appeared HLA-restricted. Confirmation in vitro established that a few CMV-associated chains were specific for CMV antigens. Later analysis suggested links between common viral pathogens and several top significant clusters.

The V segment lost 5 bases and the J segment 4 bases; nucleotides outside the gene matches: 9. This CDR3 region has 15 residues. Per germline, CDR1 MNHNY and CDR2 SVGAGI (reference sequence). This chain connects TRBV6-6 to TRBJ2-7; TRBD1 matches at 9 bases. The TCR was taken from a female donor in good health and CMV-seronegative. Sequenced material: PBMCs. The CDR3 nucleotides read TGTGCCAGCAGTGACCCCGGGACAGGGTCGTACGAGCAGTACTTC. Translation gives CASSDPGTGSYEQYF.